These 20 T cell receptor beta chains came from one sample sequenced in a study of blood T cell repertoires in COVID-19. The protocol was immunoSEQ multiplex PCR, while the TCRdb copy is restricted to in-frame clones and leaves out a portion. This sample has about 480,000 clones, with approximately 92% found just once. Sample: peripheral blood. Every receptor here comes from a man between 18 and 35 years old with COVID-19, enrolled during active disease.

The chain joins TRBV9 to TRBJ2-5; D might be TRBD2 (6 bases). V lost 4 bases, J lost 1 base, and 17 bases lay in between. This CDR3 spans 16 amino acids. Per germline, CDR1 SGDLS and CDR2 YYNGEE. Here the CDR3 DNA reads TGTGCCAGCAGCCCGATCGGCCGGGACTCCCAAGAGACCCAGTACTTC. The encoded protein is CASSPIGRDSQETQYF.

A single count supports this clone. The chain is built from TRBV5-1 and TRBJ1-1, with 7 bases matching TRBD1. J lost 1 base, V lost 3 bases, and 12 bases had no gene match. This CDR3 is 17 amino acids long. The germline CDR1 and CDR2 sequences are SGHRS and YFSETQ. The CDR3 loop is CASSYNGQVKANTEAFF. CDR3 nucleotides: TGCGCCAGCAGCTACAATGGACAGGTTAAGGCGAACACTGAAGCTTTCTTT.

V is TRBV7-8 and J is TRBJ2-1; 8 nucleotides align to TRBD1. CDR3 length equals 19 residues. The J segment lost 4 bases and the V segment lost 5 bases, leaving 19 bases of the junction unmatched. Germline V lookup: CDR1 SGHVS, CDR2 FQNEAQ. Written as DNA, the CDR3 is TGTGCCAGCAGCCAAGCCGGGACAGGAACCTCTATAGATTACAATGAGCAGTTCTTC. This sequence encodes CASSQAGTGTSIDYNEQFF.

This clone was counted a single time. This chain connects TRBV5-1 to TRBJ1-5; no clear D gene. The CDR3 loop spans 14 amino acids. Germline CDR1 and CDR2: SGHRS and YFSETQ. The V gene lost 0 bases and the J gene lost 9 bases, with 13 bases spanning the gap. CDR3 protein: CASSLGQEEGPQHF. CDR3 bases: TGCGCCAGCAGCTTGGGGCAGGAAGAGGGGCCCCAGCATTTT.

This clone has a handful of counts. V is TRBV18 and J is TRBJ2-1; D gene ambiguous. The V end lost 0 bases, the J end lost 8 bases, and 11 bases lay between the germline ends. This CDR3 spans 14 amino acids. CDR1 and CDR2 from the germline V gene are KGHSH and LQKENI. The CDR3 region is CASSPPIRFHEQFF. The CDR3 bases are TGTGCCAGCTCACCACCGATCCGGTTTCATGAGCAGTTCTTC.

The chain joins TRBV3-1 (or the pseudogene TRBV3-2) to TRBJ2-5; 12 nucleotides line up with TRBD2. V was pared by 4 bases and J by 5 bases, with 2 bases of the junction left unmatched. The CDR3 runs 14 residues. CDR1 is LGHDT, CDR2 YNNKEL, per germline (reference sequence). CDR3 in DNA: TGTGCCAGCAGCCGGACTAGCGGGACGGAGACCCAGTACTTC. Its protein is CASSRTSGTETQYF.

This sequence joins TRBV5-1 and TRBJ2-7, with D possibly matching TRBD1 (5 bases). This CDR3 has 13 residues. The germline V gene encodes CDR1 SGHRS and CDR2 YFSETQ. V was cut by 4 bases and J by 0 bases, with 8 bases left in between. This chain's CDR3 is CASSRGDSYEQYF. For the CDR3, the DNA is TGCGCCAGCAGCAGGGGCGACTCCTACGAGCAGTACTTC.

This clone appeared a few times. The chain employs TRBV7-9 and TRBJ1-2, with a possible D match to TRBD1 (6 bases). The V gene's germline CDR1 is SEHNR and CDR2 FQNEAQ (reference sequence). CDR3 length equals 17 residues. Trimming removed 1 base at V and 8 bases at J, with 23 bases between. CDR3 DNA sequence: TGTGCCAGCAGCTTAGTCTCGGACAGCCAGAACCGGGTGGGCTACACCTTC. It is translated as CASSLVSDSQNRVGYTF.

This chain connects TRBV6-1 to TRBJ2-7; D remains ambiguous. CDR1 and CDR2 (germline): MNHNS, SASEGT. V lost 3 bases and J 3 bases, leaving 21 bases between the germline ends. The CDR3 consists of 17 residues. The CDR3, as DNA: TGTGCCAGCAGTGAGATTGTGGGTCTAGACCCCCGCTACGAGCAGTACTTC. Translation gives CASSEIVGLDPRYEQYF.

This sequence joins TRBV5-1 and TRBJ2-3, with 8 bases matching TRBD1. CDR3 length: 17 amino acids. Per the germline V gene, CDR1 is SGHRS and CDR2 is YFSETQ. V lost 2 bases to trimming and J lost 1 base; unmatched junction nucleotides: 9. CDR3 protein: CASSLESGQGGTDTQYF. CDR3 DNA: TGCGCCAGCAGCTTAGAATCAGGACAGGGCGGCACAGATACGCAGTATTTT.

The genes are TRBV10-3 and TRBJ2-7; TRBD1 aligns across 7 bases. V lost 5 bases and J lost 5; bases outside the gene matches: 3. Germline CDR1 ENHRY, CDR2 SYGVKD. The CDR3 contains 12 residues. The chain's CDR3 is CAISSGGNEQYF. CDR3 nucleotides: TGTGCCATCAGTTCAGGGGGAAACGAGCAGTACTTC.

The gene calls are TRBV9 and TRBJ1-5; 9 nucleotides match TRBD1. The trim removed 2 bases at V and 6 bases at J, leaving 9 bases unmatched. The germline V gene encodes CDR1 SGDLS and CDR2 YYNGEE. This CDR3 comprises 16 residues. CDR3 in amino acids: CASSVPGTGKGQPQHF. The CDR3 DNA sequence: TGTGCCAGCAGCGTTCCCGGGACAGGGAAAGGTCAGCCCCAGCATTTT.

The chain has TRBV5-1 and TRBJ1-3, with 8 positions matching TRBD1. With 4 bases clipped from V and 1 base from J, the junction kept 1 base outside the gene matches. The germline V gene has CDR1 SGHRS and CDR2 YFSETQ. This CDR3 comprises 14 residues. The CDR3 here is CASSRTGSGNTIYF. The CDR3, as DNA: TGCGCCAGCAGCCGGACAGGGTCTGGAAACACCATATATTTT.

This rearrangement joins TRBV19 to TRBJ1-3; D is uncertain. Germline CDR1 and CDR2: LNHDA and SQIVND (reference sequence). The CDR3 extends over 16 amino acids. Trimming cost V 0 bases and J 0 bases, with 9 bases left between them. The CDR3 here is CASSIDQVVSGNTIYF. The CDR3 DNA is TGTGCCAGTAGTATAGATCAGGTGGTCTCTGGAAACACCATATATTTT.

CDR3 sequence (DNA): TGTGCCAGCAGTTACGCGGTTTCTGGGGCCAACGTCCTGACTTTC. Its protein product is CASSYAVSGANVLTF. The chain joins TRBV6-5 to TRBJ2-6; D is unclear. This CDR3 comprises 15 residues. Germline CDR1 MNHEY, CDR2 SVGAGI. Trimming took 2 bases from V and 1 from J, leaving 6 bases between them.

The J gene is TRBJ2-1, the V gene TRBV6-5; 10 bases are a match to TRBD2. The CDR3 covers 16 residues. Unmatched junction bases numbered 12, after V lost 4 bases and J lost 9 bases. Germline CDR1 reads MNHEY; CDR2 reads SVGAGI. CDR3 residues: CASSLLAGVSSGEQFF. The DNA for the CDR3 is TGTGCCAGCAGTTTGCTAGCGGGAGTTTCAAGCGGTGAGCAGTTCTTC.

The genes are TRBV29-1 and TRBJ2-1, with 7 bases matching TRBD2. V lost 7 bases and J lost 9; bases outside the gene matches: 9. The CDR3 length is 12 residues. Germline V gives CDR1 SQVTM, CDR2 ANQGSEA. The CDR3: CSGGLRTGEQFF. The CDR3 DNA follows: TGCAGCGGGGGACTACGAACGGGTGAGCAGTTCTTC.

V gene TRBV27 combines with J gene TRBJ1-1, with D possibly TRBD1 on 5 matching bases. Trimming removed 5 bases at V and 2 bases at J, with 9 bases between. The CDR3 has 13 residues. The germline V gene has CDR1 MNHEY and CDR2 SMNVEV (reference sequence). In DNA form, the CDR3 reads TGTGCCAGCAGTATCAGGGAAAACACTGAAGCTTTCTTT. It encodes CASSIRENTEAFF.

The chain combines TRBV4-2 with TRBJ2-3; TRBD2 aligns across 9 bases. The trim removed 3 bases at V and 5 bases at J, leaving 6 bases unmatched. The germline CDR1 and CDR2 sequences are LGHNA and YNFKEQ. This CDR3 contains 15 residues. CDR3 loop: CASSQVGLAVDTQYF. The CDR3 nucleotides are TGTGCCAGCAGCCAGGTGGGACTAGCCGTAGATACGCAGTATTTT.

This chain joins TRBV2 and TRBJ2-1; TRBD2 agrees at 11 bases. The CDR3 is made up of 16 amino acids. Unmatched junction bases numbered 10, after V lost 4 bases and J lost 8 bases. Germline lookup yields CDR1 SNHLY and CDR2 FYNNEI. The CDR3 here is CASSGVTSGKYHEQFF. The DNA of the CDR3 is TGTGCCAGCAGTGGGGTGACTAGCGGGAAGTACCATGAGCAGTTCTTC.